This TCR beta chain was sequenced in a study of regulatory T cells in long-lasting Graves disease. General study results and limits: Persistent disease preferred TRBV28, TRBJ1-2 and TRBJ2-5; new disease, TRBV20-1 and TRBJ2-1.

This clonotype was seen ten or more times. As yet, its antigen is unknown. Time point given: newly diagnosed GD, antithyroid drugs for less than 3 months. From RNA extracted from PBMCs, the TCR library was made. iRepertoire HTBI primers and Arm-PCR of CDR3 regions built TCR beta libraries. Each CDR3 protein gets one entry after TCRdb re-called the multiplex PCR reads with MiXCR. This sample carries more than 300,000 distinct CDR3 sequences, about a sixth of them seen once, and the ten largest clones take 22%. Germline CDR1 and CDR2: SGHRS and YFSETQ. The CDR3 is made up of 14 amino acids. Trimming took 2 bases from V and 2 from J; bases not matched to a gene: 2.

Sample: peripheral blood mononuclear cells (PBMCs), taken at new diagnosis, from a patient treated with antithyroid drugs. The V call is TRBV5-1, the J call TRBJ1-2, with 8 positions matching TRBD1. This clonotype was sampled from a female donor with Graves disease. The CDR3 is CASSFDRGNYGYTF. CDR3 in DNA: TGCGCCAGCAGCTTTGACAGGGGAAACTATGGCTACACCTTC.